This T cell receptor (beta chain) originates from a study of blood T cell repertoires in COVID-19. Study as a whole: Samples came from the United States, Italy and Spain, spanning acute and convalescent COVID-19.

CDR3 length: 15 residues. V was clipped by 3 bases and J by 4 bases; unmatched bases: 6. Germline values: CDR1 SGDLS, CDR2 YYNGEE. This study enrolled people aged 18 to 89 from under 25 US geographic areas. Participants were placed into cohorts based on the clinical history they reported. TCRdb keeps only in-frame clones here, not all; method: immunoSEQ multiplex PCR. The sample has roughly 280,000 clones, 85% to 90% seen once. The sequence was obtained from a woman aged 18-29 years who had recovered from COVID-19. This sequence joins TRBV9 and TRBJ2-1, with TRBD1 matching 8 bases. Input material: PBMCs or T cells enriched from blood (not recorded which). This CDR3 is CASSGTGQEYNEQFF. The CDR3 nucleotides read TGTGCCAGCAGCGGAACGGGACAGGAGTACAATGAGCAGTTCTTC.